The 15 T cell receptor beta chains below all came from one sample that was sequenced in a study of blood T cell repertoires in COVID-19. Sequencing used immunoSEQ multiplex PCR; TCRdb keeps in-frame clones, though not all of them. The data hold fewer than 200,000 clones, with more than 65% observed a single time. What was sequenced was PBMCs or T cells enriched from blood (not recorded which). The receptors originated from a man between 50 and 59 years old who had recovered from COVID-19.

V and J are TRBV12-3 or TRBV12-4 and TRBJ1-3; the D is unclear. Trimming shortened V by 3 bases and J by 3 bases, and 3 bases separated the two germline ends. This CDR3 region has 12 residues. The CDR3 reads CASSFFGNTIYF. CDR3 coding DNA: TGTGCCAGCAGTTTCTTTGGAAACACCATATATTTT.

This sequence joins TRBV10-3 and TRBJ2-1; 8 positions agree with TRBD2. Looked up from germline, CDR1 is ENHRY and CDR2 is SYGVKD. V was pared by 4 bases and J by 8 bases, with 13 bases of the junction left unmatched. The CDR3 spans 16 residues. CDR3 sequence (DNA): TGTGCCATCAGTGGTCAATATAGCGGGGCCGGCGATGAGCAGTTCTTC. Translated, it gives CAISGQYSGAGDEQFF.

The chain couples TRBV7-9 to TRBJ2-7; possibly TRBD2 for D (6 bases). Trimming left V 4 bases short and J 2 bases short, with 21 bases between. Germline CDR1 SEHNR, CDR2 FQNEAQ (reference sequence). This CDR3 spans 17 amino acids. CDR3 region: CASSYLPRGGAPYEQYF. CDR3 nucleotide sequence: TGTGCCAGCAGCTACCTCCCGAGGGGCGGGGCACCCTACGAGCAGTACTTC.

V is TRBV10-2 and J is TRBJ2-1; 10 bases fit TRBD2. Germline values: CDR1 WSHSY, CDR2 SAAADI. CDR3 size: 15 residues. V dropped 3 bases and J dropped 5; count of bases not matched to a gene: 4. This CDR3 is CASSDRLAGDNEQFF. The DNA for the CDR3 is TGCGCCAGCAGTGATCGGCTAGCGGGGGACAATGAGCAGTTCTTC.

This clone was found a few times. The V gene is TRBV13, the J gene TRBJ2-7; unclear D gene. The CDR3 covers 15 residues. Trimming took 0 bases from V and 0 from J, leaving 9 bases between them. Per the germline V gene, CDR1 is PRHDT and CDR2 is FYEKMQ (reference sequence). CDR3 loop: CASSLGYLSSYEQYF. The CDR3 bases are TGTGCCAGCAGCTTAGGTTACCTCAGCTCCTACGAGCAGTACTTC.

This chain links TRBV5-6 with TRBJ1-6; 7 bases align to TRBD1. This CDR3 comprises 14 residues. From germline, CDR1 is SGHDT and CDR2 YYEEEE. V was pared by 4 bases and J by 7 bases, with 5 bases of the junction left unmatched. Here the CDR3 DNA reads TGTGCCAGCAGCCGGGGACAGAGCAATTCACCCCTCCACTTT. Its protein is CASSRGQSNSPLHF.

V usage is TRBV28 and J usage is TRBJ1-2; D might be TRBD1 (5 bases). The CDR3 runs 14 residues. CDR1 and CDR2 (germline): MDHEN, SYDVKM. Trimming left V 6 bases short and J 5 bases short, with 16 bases between. This CDR3 reads CASSDPGRGYGYTF. DNA for the CDR3: TGTGCCAGCAGCGATCCGGGGAGGGGATATGGCTACACCTTC.

This chain links TRBV3-1 (or the pseudogene TRBV3-2) with TRBJ1-1; 10 bases are a match to TRBD1. Germline trimming cut 5 bases from V and 1 base from J; bases unmatched to any gene: 7. CDR3 size: 16 residues. CDR1 and CDR2 from the germline V gene are LGHDT and YNNKEL (reference sequence). In nucleotides, the CDR3 is TGTGCCAGCAGCACTCGGACAGGGGGGGGGAACACTGAAGCTTTCTTT. Amino acid sequence: CASSTRTGGGNTEAFF.

The chain couples TRBV6-1 to TRBJ1-6, with D perhaps matching TRBD1 (6 bases). From germline, CDR1 is MNHNS and CDR2 SASEGT. Trimming removed 1 base at V and 5 bases at J, with 15 bases between. The CDR3 totals 17 residues. The CDR3 here is CASSEELQGVNNSPLHF. The CDR3 nucleotides are TGTGCCAGCAGTGAAGAGTTACAGGGTGTTAATAATTCACCCCTCCACTTT.

The J gene is TRBJ1-2, the V gene TRBV6-5, with D unclear. CDR3 length: 14 amino acids. CDR1 and CDR2 from the germline V gene are MNHEY and SVGAGI. V was shortened by 6 bases and J by 3 bases, with 14 bases between the two germline ends. CDR3 region: CASSIQFLDYGYTF. The CDR3 nucleotides are TGTGCCAGCAGCATCCAGTTTTTGGACTATGGCTACACCTTC.

This chain uses TRBV6-5 with TRBJ2-7; 9 positions match TRBD1. Germline loops: CDR1 MNHEY, CDR2 SVGAGI. CDR3 length: 13 residues. The CDR3 here is CATLPGQGREQYF. CDR3 DNA: TGTGCTACATTACCGGGACAGGGACGTGAGCAGTACTTC.

The chain joins TRBV6-5 to TRBJ1-2; maybe TRBD1 (5 bases). V lost 8 bases, J lost 7 bases, and 14 bases lay in between. The CDR3 extends over 12 amino acids. Germline V gene sequence: CDR1 MNHEY, CDR2 SVGAGI. The chain's CDR3 is CASFLSGGGYTF. CDR3 in DNA: TGTGCCAGCTTCCTGAGCGGGGGTGGCTACACCTTC.

This clone has only a few counts. The rearrangement links TRBV6-1 to TRBJ1-1, with no clear D. The germline V gene has CDR1 MNHNS and CDR2 SASEGT. With 3 bases removed from V and 5 bases from J, the gap between germline ends came to 10 bases. The CDR3 contains 13 residues. The CDR3 here is CASSDLASTEAFF. In DNA form, the CDR3 reads TGTGCCAGCAGTGACCTCGCGAGTACTGAAGCTTTCTTT.

This chain connects TRBV7-8 to TRBJ1-6; TRBD1 is a possible D gene (6 bases). The CDR3 length is 14 residues. CDR1 and CDR2 (germline): SGHVS, FQNEAQ. The V end was cut by 4 bases, the J end by 7 bases, with 11 bases between. CDR3 loop: CASSWTAINSPLHF. The CDR3 DNA reads as TGTGCCAGCAGCTGGACAGCAATCAATTCACCCCTCCACTTT.

The chain links TRBV7-9 to TRBJ1-2, with D hard to call. Trimming shortened V by 5 bases and J by 1 base, and 14 bases separated the two germline ends. The CDR3 is made up of 15 amino acids. Per the germline V gene, CDR1 is SEHNR and CDR2 is FQNEAQ (reference sequence). As DNA, the CDR3 is TGTGCCAGCAGCCCAGGTCAGATTTTTAACTATGGCTACACCTTC. Encoded protein: CASSPGQIFNYGYTF.